This T cell receptor (beta chain) was profiled in a study of lymphopenia after photon versus proton radiotherapy. On this clone itself: Its antigen is not known.

V gave up 3 bases and J gave up 4 bases; unmatched junction bases: 6. CDR3 length: 15 amino acids. Germline CDR1 reads SEHNR; CDR2 reads FQNEAQ (reference sequence). Study results and limitations: A bigger post-nadir fall in TCR diversity correlated inversely with survival time in deceased patients.

Repertoires were generated with immunoSEQ multiplex PCR, while TCRdb's copy carries only in-frame clones and drops some. The data show over 40,000 clones, 80% to 95% seen once. The sample here was peripheral blood, taken from a patient treated with photon-based radiotherapy. The gene calls are TRBV7-9 and TRBJ2-1; 7 nucleotides agree with TRBD1. The TCR originated in a woman between 40 and 55 years old with cholangiocarcinoma. CDR3 in amino acids: CASSLGPGGYNEQFF. The CDR3 coding sequence is TGTGCCAGCAGCTTGGGTCCAGGGGGTTACAATGAGCAGTTCTTC. The full variable domain, its missing parts supplied by reference TRBV7-9 and TRBJ2-1, is DTGVSQNPRHKITKRGQNVTFRCDPISEHNRLYWYRQTLGQGPEFLTYFQNEAQLEKSRLLSDRFSAERPKGSFSTLEIQRTEQGDSAMYLCASSLGPGGYNEQFFGPGTRLTVL.